This T cell receptor (beta chain) was sequenced in a study of CD8 T cells in Susac syndrome. Study-level points and caveats: In Susac syndrome, CD4+ T cell repertoires lacked any clonal expansion.

An input of about 0.5 to 1 ug of RNA was subjected to reverse transcription using random hexamers. TCR beta CDR3 was amplified by immunoSEQ multiplex PCR. This amplification extended across 54 Vbeta and 13 Jbeta segments. Using its own MiXCR run on the immunoSEQ multiplex PCR reads, TCRdb lists one record per CDR3 protein. The sample holds 120,000 or so distinct CDR3 sequences, over 90% seen once. With 5 bases removed from V and 1 base from J, the gap between germline ends came to 11 bases. The CDR3 is 14 residues long. Concerning this clonotype itself: Antigen specificity is unknown.

Sequencing of TCR beta drew on CD8+ and CD4+ T cells from blood. The diagnostic criteria were recently defined, and patients with Susac syndrome met them for definite or probable disease. The chain carries TRBV12-3 or TRBV12-4 and TRBJ1-1, with D maybe TRBD1 (6 bases). Sequenced input: CD4+ T cells from PBMCs. The TCR sequence derives from a human donor with Susac syndrome. The CDR3 loop is CASSNLQGNTEAFF. CDR3 bases: TGTGCCAGCAGTAACCTACAGGGGAACACTGAAGCTTTCTTT.